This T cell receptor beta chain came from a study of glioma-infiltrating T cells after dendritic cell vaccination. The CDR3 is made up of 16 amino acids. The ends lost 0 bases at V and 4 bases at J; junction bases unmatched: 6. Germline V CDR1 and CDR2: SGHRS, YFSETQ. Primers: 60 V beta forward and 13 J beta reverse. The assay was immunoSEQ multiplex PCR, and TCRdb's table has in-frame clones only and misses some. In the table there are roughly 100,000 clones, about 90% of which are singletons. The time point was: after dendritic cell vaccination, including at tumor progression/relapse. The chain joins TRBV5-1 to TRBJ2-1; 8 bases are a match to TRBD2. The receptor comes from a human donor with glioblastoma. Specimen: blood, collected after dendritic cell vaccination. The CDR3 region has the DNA TGCGCCAGCAGCTTGGGTTTCGGGAGGGATTACAATGAGCAGTTCTTC. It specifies CASSLGFGRDYNEQFF.